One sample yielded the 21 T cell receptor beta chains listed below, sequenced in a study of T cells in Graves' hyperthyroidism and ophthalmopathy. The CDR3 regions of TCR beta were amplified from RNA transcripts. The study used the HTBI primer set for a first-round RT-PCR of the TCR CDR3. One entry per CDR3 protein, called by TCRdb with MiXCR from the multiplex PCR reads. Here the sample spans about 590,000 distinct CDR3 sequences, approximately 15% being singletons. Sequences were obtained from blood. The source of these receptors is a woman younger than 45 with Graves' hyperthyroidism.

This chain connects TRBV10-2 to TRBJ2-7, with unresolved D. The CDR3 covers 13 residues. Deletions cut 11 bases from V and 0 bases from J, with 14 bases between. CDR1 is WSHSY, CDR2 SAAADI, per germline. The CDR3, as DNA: TGCGCCCCCAATAGGAAGGGCTCCTACGAGCAGTACTTC. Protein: CAPNRKGSYEQYF.

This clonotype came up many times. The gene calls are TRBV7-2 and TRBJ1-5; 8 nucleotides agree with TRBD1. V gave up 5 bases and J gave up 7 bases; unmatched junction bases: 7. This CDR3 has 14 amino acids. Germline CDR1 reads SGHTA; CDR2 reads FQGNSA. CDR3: CASSPGQAVQPQHF. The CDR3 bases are TGTGCCAGCAGCCCGGGACAGGCTGTCCAGCCCCAGCATTTT.

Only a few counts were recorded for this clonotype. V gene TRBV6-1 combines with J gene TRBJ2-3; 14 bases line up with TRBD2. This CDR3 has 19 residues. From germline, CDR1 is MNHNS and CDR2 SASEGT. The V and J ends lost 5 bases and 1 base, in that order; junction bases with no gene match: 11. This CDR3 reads CASSPGLAGDRGGTDTQYF. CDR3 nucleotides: TGTGCCAGCAGTCCGGGACTAGCGGGAGACAGGGGGGGCACAGATACGCAGTATTTT.

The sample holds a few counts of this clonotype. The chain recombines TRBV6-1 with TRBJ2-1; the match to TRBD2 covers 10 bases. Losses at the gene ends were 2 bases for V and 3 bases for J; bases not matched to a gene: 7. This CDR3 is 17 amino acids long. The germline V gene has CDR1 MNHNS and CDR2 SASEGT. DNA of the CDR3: TGTGCCAGCAGTGAAATTGCCGGACTAGCGGTCTACAATGAGCAGTTCTTC. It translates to CASSEIAGLAVYNEQFF.

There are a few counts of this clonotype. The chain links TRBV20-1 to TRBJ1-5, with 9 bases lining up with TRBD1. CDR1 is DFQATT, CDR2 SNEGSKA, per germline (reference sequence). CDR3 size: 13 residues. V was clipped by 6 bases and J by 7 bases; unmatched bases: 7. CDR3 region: CSAPSGQGQPQHF. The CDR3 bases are TGCAGTGCCCCGTCTGGACAGGGGCAGCCCCAGCATTTT.

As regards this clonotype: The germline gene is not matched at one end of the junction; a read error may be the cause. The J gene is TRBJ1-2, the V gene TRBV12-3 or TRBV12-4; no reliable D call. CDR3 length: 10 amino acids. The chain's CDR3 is CASSLSAPSF. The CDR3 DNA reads TGTGCCAGCAGTTTATCAGCTCCCTCCTTC.

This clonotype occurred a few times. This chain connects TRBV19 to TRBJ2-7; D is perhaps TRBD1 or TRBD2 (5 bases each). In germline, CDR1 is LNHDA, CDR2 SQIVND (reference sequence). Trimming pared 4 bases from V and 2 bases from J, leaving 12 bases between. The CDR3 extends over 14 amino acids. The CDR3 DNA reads TGTGCCAGTAGTAGGGCCCGGGGCCCCTACGAGCAGTACTTC. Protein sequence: CASSRARGPYEQYF.

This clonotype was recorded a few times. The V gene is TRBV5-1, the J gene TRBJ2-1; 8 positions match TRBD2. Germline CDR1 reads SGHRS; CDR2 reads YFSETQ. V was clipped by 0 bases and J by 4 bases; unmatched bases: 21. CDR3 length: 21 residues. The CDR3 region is CASSLAERVGLWTSRYNEQFF. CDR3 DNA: TGCGCCAGCAGCTTGGCCGAGAGGGTTGGGCTCTGGACTAGCAGATACAATGAGCAGTTCTTC. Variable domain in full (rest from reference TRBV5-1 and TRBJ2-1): KAGVTQTPRYLIKTRGQQVTLSCSPISGHRSVSWYQQTPGQGLQFLFEYFSETQRNKGNFPGRFSGRQFSNSRSEMNVSTLELGDSALYLCASSLAERVGLWTSRYNEQFFGPGTRLTVL.

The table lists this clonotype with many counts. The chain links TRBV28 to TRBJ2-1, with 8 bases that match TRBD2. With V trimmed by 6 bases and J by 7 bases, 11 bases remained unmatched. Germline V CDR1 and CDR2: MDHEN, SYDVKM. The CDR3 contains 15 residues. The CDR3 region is CASRAGLGVWNEQFF. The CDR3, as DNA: TGTGCCAGCAGGGCGGGACTAGGTGTTTGGAATGAGCAGTTCTTC.

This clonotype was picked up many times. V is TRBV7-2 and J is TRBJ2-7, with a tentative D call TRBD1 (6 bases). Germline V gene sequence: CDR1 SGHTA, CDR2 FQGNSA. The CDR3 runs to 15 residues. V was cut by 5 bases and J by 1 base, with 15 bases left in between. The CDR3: CASSQGSAKSYEQYF. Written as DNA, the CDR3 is TGTGCCAGCAGCCAGGGGTCAGCGAAATCCTACGAGCAGTACTTC.

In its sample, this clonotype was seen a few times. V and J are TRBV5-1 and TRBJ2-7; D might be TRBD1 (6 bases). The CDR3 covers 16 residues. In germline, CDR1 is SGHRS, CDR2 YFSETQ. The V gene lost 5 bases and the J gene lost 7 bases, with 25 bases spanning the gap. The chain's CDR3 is CASRAGVAASHDEQYF. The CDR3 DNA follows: TGCGCCAGCAGGGCAGGGGTCGCAGCCTCACACGATGAGCAGTACTTC.

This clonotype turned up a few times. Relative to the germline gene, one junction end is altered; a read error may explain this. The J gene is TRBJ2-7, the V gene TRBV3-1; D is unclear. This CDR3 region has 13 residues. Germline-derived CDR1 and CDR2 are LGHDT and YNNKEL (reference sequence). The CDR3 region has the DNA TGTGCCAGCGGCCAGACCCCTACCTACGAGCAGTACTTC. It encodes CASGQTPTYEQYF.

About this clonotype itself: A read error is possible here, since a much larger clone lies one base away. The chain's CDR3 is CASGASGYGHTF. Written as DNA, the CDR3 is TGTGCCAGCGGGGCATCGGGCTATGGCCACACCTTC. The chain is built from TRBV6-1 and TRBJ1-2; TRBD1 might be the D (5 bases). The CDR3 has 12 amino acids. Germline V gene sequence: CDR1 MNHNS, CDR2 SASEGT.

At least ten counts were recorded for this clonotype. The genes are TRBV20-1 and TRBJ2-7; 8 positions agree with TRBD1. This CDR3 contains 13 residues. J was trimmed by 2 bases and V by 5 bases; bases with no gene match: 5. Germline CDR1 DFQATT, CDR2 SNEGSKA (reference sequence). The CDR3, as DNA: TGCAGTGCTGGACAGGGAATAACCTACGAGCAGTACTTC. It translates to CSAGQGITYEQYF.

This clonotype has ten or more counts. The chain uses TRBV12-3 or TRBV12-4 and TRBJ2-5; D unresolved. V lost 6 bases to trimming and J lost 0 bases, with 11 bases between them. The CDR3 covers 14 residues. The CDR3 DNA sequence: TGTGCCAGCAGCCTTACAGAGTACCAAGAGACCCAGTACTTC. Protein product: CASSLTEYQETQYF.

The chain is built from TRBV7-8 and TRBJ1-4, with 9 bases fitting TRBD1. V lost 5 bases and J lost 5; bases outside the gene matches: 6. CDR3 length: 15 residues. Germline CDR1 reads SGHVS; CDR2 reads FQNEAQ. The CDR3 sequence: CASSPGTGQNEKLFF. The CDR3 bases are TGTGCCAGCAGCCCGGGGACAGGGCAGAATGAAAAACTGTTTTTT.

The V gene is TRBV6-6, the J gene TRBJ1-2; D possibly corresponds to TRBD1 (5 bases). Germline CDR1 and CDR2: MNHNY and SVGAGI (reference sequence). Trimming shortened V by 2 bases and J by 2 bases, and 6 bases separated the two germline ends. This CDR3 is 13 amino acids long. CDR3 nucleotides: TGTGCCAGCAGTTACGGGGGGAACTATGGCTACACCTTC. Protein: CASSYGGNYGYTF.

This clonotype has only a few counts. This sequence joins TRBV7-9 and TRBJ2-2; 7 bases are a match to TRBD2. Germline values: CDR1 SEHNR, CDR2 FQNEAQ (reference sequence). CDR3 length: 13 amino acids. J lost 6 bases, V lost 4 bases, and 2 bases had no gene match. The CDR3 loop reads CASSSGRAGELFF. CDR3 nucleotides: TGTGCCAGCAGCTCAGGGAGGGCCGGGGAGCTGTTTTTT.

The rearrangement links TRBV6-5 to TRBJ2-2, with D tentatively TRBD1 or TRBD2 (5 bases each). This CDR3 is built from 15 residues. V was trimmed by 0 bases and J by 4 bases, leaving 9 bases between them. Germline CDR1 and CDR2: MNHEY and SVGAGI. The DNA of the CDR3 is TGTGCCAGCAGTTACTCGTGGGGACCCACCGGGGAGCTGTTTTTT. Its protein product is CASSYSWGPTGELFF.

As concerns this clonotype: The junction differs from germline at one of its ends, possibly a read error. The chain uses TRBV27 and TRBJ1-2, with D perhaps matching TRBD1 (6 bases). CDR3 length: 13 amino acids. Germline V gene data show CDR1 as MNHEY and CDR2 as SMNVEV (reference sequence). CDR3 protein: CAGSMSRGVGYTF. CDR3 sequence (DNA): TGTGCCGGCAGTATGAGCAGGGGAGTTGGCTACACCTTC.

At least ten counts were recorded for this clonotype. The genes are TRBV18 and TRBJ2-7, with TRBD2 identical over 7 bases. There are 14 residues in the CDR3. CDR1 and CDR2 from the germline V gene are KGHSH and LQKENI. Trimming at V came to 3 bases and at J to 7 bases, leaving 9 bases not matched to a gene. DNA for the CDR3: TGTGCCAGCTCACCCCTAGCGGACCTCTTGGAGCAGTACTTC. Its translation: CASSPLADLLEQYF.